Following are 22 T cell receptor beta chains from one sample sequenced in a study of spatial heterogeneity in lung cancer (dated by TCRdb to between 2018 and 2021). These receptors' antigens are unknown. The time point tag for this specimen amounts to: sample taken at primary tumor resection. Receptor amplification or capture employed 5' RACE. The run used a NextSeq 500. TCRdb reprocessing: public reads trimmed at Q25 with fastp, clones called with MiXCR, in-frame beta chains kept. Rows matching on CDR3 protein sequence are summarized as one entry with the most common DNA and genes. The sample table shows 5,000 to 6,500 distinct CDR3 sequences, and just under 4% are seen once. About 20% of the sample lies in the top ten. What the research found in general, with its limitations: A correlation was observed between the number of expanded intratumoral alpha and beta TCRs and the tumor nonsynonymous mutation count.

Specimen: lung tumor tissue, collected at surgery. Receptor source: a female donor with early-stage non-small cell lung cancer.

Many counts were recorded for this clonotype. The V and J genes are TRBV10-3 and TRBJ2-1; 9 bases line up with TRBD2. V lost 7 bases and J lost 7; bases outside the gene matches: 5. The CDR3 runs to 13 residues. Per the germline V gene, CDR1 is ENHRY and CDR2 is SYGVKD. Written as DNA, the CDR3 is TGTGCCATCACGCGGGAGGGCCGTAATGAGCAGTTCTTC. Translating gives CAITREGRNEQFF.

This clonotype has just a few counts. Mismatch with germline at one junction end may stem from a read error. This rearrangement joins TRBV7-2 to TRBJ1-2; 8 nucleotides line up with TRBD1. Germline V gene data show CDR1 as SGHTA and CDR2 as FQGNSA. The CDR3 loop spans 16 amino acids. CDR3 loop: CASSPQSTGVSDGYNF. The CDR3 region has the DNA TGTGCCAGCAGCCCCCAATCGACAGGGGTGTCGGATGGCTACAACTTC.

V and J are TRBV12-3 or TRBV12-4 and TRBJ1-5; D is uncertain. V lost 0 bases and J 5 bases, leaving 5 bases between the germline ends. The CDR3 sequence is 13 residues long. CDR3 nucleotide sequence: TGTGCCAGCAGTTTAGCGCAGGATCAGCCCCAGCATTTT. Translating it yields CASSLAQDQPQHF.

This clonotype was observed many times. The chain's CDR3 is CASGGQGYQPQHF. In DNA, the CDR3 is TGTGCCAGCGGGGGACAGGGGTATCAGCCCCAGCATTTT. J is TRBJ1-5 and V is TRBV27, with 10 positions matching TRBD1. Germline V gene data show CDR1 as MNHEY and CDR2 as SMNVEV (reference sequence). The V segment lost 8 bases and the J segment 5 bases; nucleotides outside the gene matches: 3. CDR3 size: 13 residues.

In this sample, this clonotype turned up many times. The V and J genes are TRBV9 and TRBJ1-2; D not certain. V dropped 6 bases and J dropped 7 bases, with 19 bases sitting between them. The CDR3 totals 14 residues. Germline-derived CDR1 and CDR2 are SGDLS and YYNGEE. The CDR3 sequence: CASTLDGTYSGYTF. The CDR3 bases are TGTGCCAGCACCCTAGACGGAACCTATTCTGGCTACACCTTC.

The rearrangement links TRBV5-4 to TRBJ2-7, with 12 bases aligning to TRBD1. Germline lookup yields CDR1 SGHNT and CDR2 YYREEE (reference sequence). V lost 0 bases to trimming and J lost 5 bases; unmatched junction nucleotides: 6. The CDR3 is 16 residues long. The CDR3 bases are TGTGCCAGCAGCTTGGCCGCGGGACAGGGGGCCGACGAGCAGTACTTC. Protein product: CASSLAAGQGADEQYF.

V usage is TRBV7-2 and J usage is TRBJ2-5; possible D gene TRBD1, 5 bases. Germline V CDR1 and CDR2: SGHTA, FQGNSA. This CDR3 region has 14 residues. The V end was cut by 5 bases, the J end by 1 base, with 11 bases between. CDR3 residues: CASSDQGLQETQYF. CDR3 DNA: TGTGCCAGCAGCGACCAGGGTCTCCAAGAGACCCAGTACTTC.

This clonotype was recorded many times. V and J are TRBV6-5 and TRBJ2-3; TRBD2 might be the D (6 bases). The length of the CDR3 is 14 residues. Germline-derived CDR1 and CDR2 are MNHEY and SVGAGI. The ends were cut back, 7 bases at V and 3 bases at J, with 14 bases in the middle. The CDR3 nucleotides read TGTGCCAGCAAACCCGCCCTAGCGACAGATACGCAGTATTTT. It is translated as CASKPALATDTQYF.

This clonotype is medium-sized in the sample. The chain is built from TRBV19 and TRBJ2-1; 12 bases match TRBD2. Germline V gene lookup returns CDR1 LNHDA and CDR2 SQIVND (reference sequence). The CDR3 extends over 15 amino acids. The ends lost 1 base at V and 14 bases at J; junction bases unmatched: 9. Here the CDR3 DNA reads TGTGCCAGTAGTATAGGGGGGCTAGCGGGAGGGAAAAAGTTCTTC. Translating gives CASSIGGLAGGKKFF.

This clonotype is categorized as medium-sized. Germline is not matched at one junction end, which may reflect a read error. V usage is TRBV13 and J usage is TRBJ2-2; D gene ambiguous. Germline V CDR1 and CDR2: PRHDT, FYEKMQ (reference sequence). The CDR3 has 12 residues. CDR3 DNA sequence: TGTGCCAGCAGTTTAGGAACCGGGGAGCTGTTTTTT. This codes for CASSLGTGELFF.

This clonotype appeared once. The DNA of the CDR3 is TGTGCCAGCAGTTCTGCTTCGGGAGGGGTGCGGACCCAGTACTTC. Residues: CASSSASGGVRTQYF. This rearrangement joins TRBV25-1 to TRBJ2-5, with TRBD2 matching over 8 bases. The CDR3 loop spans 15 amino acids. Per germline, CDR1 MGHDK and CDR2 SYGVNS. J was trimmed by 7 bases and V by 5 bases; bases with no gene match: 12.

This clonotype counts as medium-sized (0.01 to 0.1%). The rearrangement links TRBV5-1 to TRBJ2-1; D is unclear. The CDR3 has 15 amino acids. The germline CDR1 and CDR2 sequences are SGHRS and YFSETQ. Deletions cut 2 bases from V and 0 bases from J, with 9 bases between. The CDR3 nucleotides are TGCGCCAGCAGCTTTGGGCGGAGCTCCTACAATGAGCAGTTCTTC. Translating gives CASSFGRSSYNEQFF. The variable domain in full, with the rest retrieved from reference TRBV5-1 and TRBJ2-1, is KAGVTQTPRYLIKTRGQQVTLSCSPISGHRSVSWYQQTPGQGLQFLFEYFSETQRNKGNFPGRFSGRQFSNSRSEMNVSTLELGDSALYLCASSFGRSSYNEQFFGPGTRLTVL.

In this sample, this clonotype turned up many times. The chain recombines TRBV4-2 with TRBJ1-2; the D gene is possibly TRBD1 (5 bases). Trimming pared 0 bases from V and 4 bases from J, leaving 15 bases between. The length of the CDR3 is 16 residues. CDR1 and CDR2 (germline): LGHNA, YNFKEQ. CDR3 region: CASSQDPRGSIYGYTF. CDR3 sequence (DNA): TGTGCCAGCAGCCAAGATCCCCGGGGCAGTATCTATGGCTACACCTTC.

This clonotype was counted many times. This chain connects TRBV6-5 to TRBJ2-1, with 7 bases matching TRBD2. The CDR3 is 15 amino acids. Trimming removed 6 bases from V and 3 bases from J; junction bases left unmatched: 8. The germline V gene has CDR1 MNHEY and CDR2 SVGAGI. CDR3 coding DNA: TGTGCCAGCAGGCCTACTAGCGTAAGCTACAATGAGCAGTTCTTC. It is translated as CASRPTSVSYNEQFF.

This clonotype appeared many times. One end of the junction does not line up with germline, which may come from a read error. The chain joins TRBV7-9 to TRBJ2-7, with D uncertain. The CDR3 runs 11 residues. Germline V gives CDR1 SEHNR, CDR2 FQNEAQ (reference sequence). CDR3: CASSLSKELDF. The CDR3 DNA is TGTGCCAGCAGCTTGAGTAAAGAATTAGACTTC.

This clonotype was counted ten times or more. The junction differs from germline at one of its ends, possibly a read error. The J gene is TRBJ1-2, the V gene TRBV12-3 or TRBV12-4, with D unresolved. The CDR3 runs 12 residues. The CDR3 nucleotides read TGTGCTGTCCGGGCCCTCAACTATGGCTACAACTTC. This codes for CAVRALNYGYNF.

This clonotype was detected ten times or more. The CDR3, as DNA: TGTGCCAGCAGCGACTCAGTCGGGCTAGCGGGAGGGGTCGAGCAGTACTTC. Translation: CASSDSVGLAGGVEQYF. The rearrangement links TRBV7-2 to TRBJ2-7; 12 nucleotides line up with TRBD2. V shed 5 bases and J 6 bases; nucleotides not matched to a gene: 14. CDR3 size: 17 residues. CDR1 is SGHTA, CDR2 FQGNSA, per germline. The full variable domain, in which reference TRBV7-2 and TRBJ2-7 provide the parts outside the CDR3, is GAGVSQSPSNKVTEKGKDVELRCDPISGHTALYWYRQSLGQGLEFLIYFQGNSAPDKSGLPSDRFSAERTGGSVSTLTIQRTQQEDSAVYLCASSDSVGLAGGVEQYFGPGTRLTVT.

By frequency in the sample, this clonotype is medium-sized. The genes are TRBV12-3 or TRBV12-4 and TRBJ2-6; D is unclear. This CDR3 has 13 residues. V gave up 7 bases and J gave up 0 bases, with 4 bases separating them. The CDR3 loop reads CASILSGANVLTF. The CDR3 DNA sequence: TGTGCCAGCATACTCTCTGGGGCCAACGTCCTGACTTTC.

This clonotype is a singleton in its sample. Written as DNA, the CDR3 is TGTGCCAGCAGCGTACAGCATGGACAGGGAGATACGCAGTATTTT. Its protein product is CASSVQHGQGDTQYF. The chain uses TRBV9 and TRBJ2-3, with 8 bases fitting TRBD1. The junction had 6 bases not matched to a gene; V was cut back by 1 base and J by 5 bases. Germline V CDR1 and CDR2: SGDLS, YYNGEE. This CDR3 region has 15 residues.

The chain recombines TRBV11-1 with TRBJ2-2; D is uncertain. The CDR3 consists of 13 residues. V lost 5 bases and J 5 bases, leaving 9 bases between the germline ends. Germline V lookup: CDR1 SGHAT, CDR2 FQDESV (reference sequence). DNA of the CDR3: TGTGCCAGCAGCGCCGCCCGAACCGGGGAGCTGTTTTTT. This translates into CASSAARTGELFF.

This clonotype has more than one count but fewer than ten. This may arise from a read error, as a much more abundant clone is one base away. V is TRBV9 and J is TRBJ2-7; 8 bases fit TRBD2. Germline CDR1 is SGDLS and CDR2 is YYNGEE. V was clipped by 3 bases and J by 5 bases; unmatched bases: 10. This CDR3 has 15 amino acids. The CDR3 coding sequence is TGTGCCAGCAGCGCTGGGGGGCTAGCGGGCGACGAGCAGTACTTC. Its protein is CASSAGGLAGDEQYF.

This clonotype was counted many times. A read error may explain this, as a much larger clone is one base away. The V call is TRBV7-8, the J call TRBJ1-2; D is unresolved. The germline CDR1 and CDR2 sequences are SGHVS and FQNEAQ. The CDR3 is 15 amino acids. CDR3 sequence: CASSLAQVADYGYNF. The DNA for the CDR3 is TGTGCCAGCAGCTTAGCCCAGGTGGCGGACTATGGCTACAACTTC.